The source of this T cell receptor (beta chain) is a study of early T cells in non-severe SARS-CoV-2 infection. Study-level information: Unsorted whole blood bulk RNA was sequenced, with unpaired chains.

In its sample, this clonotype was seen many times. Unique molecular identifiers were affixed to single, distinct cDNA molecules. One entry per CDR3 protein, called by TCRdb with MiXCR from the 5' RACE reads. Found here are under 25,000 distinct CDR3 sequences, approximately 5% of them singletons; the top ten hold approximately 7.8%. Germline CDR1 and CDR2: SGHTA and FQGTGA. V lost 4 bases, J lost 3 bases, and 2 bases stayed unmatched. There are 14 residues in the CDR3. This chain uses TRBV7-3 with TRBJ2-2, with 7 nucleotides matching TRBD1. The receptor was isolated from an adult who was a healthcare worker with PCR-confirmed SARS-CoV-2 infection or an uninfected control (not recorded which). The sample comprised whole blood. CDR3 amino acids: CASSSGQYTGELFF. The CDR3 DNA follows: TGTGCCAGCAGCTCGGGACAGTACACCGGGGAGCTGTTTTTT.